Following are 8 T cell receptor beta chains from one sample sequenced in a study of blood T cell repertoires in COVID-19. Profiling relied on immunoSEQ multiplex PCR, and the TCRdb table lists in-frame clones only, not all of them. The table includes 200,000 to 250,000 clones, 75% to 90% detected once. The source material was peripheral blood. The receptors come from a man younger than 45 with COVID-19, enrolled during active disease.

The rearrangement uses TRBV14 and TRBJ2-1; 9 bases map to TRBD1. This CDR3 region has 12 residues. The V gene end was trimmed by 4 bases and the J gene end by 15 bases; junction bases not matched to a gene: 7. CDR1 is SGHDN, CDR2 FVKESK, per germline. DNA of the CDR3: TGTGCCAGCAGCCTCGTCGGGACAGGGCTGTTCTTC. It yields the protein CASSLVGTGLFF.

CDR3 sequence: CASVLWPGESYNEQFF. The CDR3, as DNA: TGCGCCAGCGTCTTGTGGCCGGGGGAGTCCTACAATGAGCAGTTCTTC. The rearrangement links TRBV5-1 to TRBJ2-1; D is perhaps TRBD2 (6 bases). This CDR3 contains 16 residues. Trimming removed 7 bases from V and 1 base from J, with 18 bases in between. Germline V gives CDR1 SGHRS, CDR2 YFSETQ.

This chain uses TRBV27 with TRBJ2-7; 7 bases are a match to TRBD1. CDR3 length: 14 amino acids. Germline assignment: CDR1 MNHEY and CDR2 SMNVEV (reference sequence). V lost 6 bases to trimming and J lost 7 bases; unmatched junction nucleotides: 12. This CDR3 reads CASSRRHQGDEQYF. DNA for the CDR3: TGTGCCAGCAGCAGGAGACATCAGGGGGATGAGCAGTACTTC.

This chain links TRBV6-2 or TRBV6-3 with TRBJ2-7; weak D call: TRBD1 (9 bases). The CDR3 sequence is 15 residues long. V shed 6 bases and J shed 7 bases, with 22 bases lying between them. Germline-derived CDR1 and CDR2 are MNHEY and SVGEGT. Here the CDR3 DNA reads TGTGCCAGCAGCGGGAGGGGACAGGGCTCGAGAGAGCAGTACTTC. It yields the protein CASSGRGQGSREQYF.

The CDR3 loop is CASSQRTSGGAVQFF. The CDR3 bases are TGTGCCAGCAGCCAAAGGACTAGCGGGGGGGCGGTGCAGTTCTTC. The gene calls are TRBV16 and TRBJ2-1, with 15 bases fitting TRBD2. CDR1 is KGHSY and CDR2 is FQNENV in the germline V gene. This CDR3 region has 15 residues. V lost 2 bases to trimming and J lost 12 bases; unmatched junction nucleotides: 5.

The chain has TRBV27 and TRBJ2-5; D is possibly TRBD2 (6 bases). The CDR3 extends over 14 amino acids. V shed 8 bases and J shed 4 bases, with 17 bases lying between them. CDR1 and CDR2 from the germline V gene are MNHEY and SMNVEV (reference sequence). The CDR3 is CASRAEVGGETQYF. Written as DNA, the CDR3 is TGTGCCAGCCGGGCAGAGGTGGGGGGAGAGACCCAGTACTTC.

J is TRBJ1-2 and V is TRBV18; 10 bases are shared with TRBD1. Germline V CDR1 and CDR2: KGHSH, LQKENI. The CDR3 totals 13 residues. V shed 6 bases, J shed 8 bases, and the junction held 6 bases outside the gene matches. CDR3 in amino acids: CASSAGTGDGYTF. In DNA, the CDR3 is TGTGCCAGCTCGGCCGGGACAGGGGACGGCTACACCTTC.

The V gene is TRBV5-1, the J gene TRBJ2-2; 11 bases are a match to TRBD2. CDR1 is SGHRS, CDR2 YFSETQ, per germline. The CDR3 consists of 18 residues. The V gene end was trimmed by 5 bases and the J gene end by 3 bases; junction bases not matched to a gene: 12. The CDR3, as DNA: TGCGCCAGCAGACGGACGAATAGCGGGGGGGCCGACACCGGGGAGCTGTTTTTT. The encoded protein is CASRRTNSGGADTGELFF. Together with reference TRBV5-1 and TRBJ2-2, the CDR3 gives the full variable domain: KAGVTQTPRYLIKTRGQQVTLSCSPISGHRSVSWYQQTPGQGLQFLFEYFSETQRNKGNFPGRFSGRQFSNSRSEMNVSTLELGDSALYLCASRRTNSGGADTGELFFGEGSRLTVL.